This T cell receptor (beta chain) was documented in a study of blood T cell repertoires in COVID-19. Original handling: Reference gene primer amplification in the assay estimated nucleated cell counts. The data were produced by immunoSEQ multiplex PCR, yet TCRdb's version contains in-frame clones alone and is incomplete. The DNA gave D and trimming, while V, J and clone size come from that table. The data hold around 300,000 clones, with about nine tenths observed a single time. Trimming took off 1 base at V and 1 base at J, with 5 bases between the two ends. The CDR3 runs to 14 residues. CDR1 and CDR2 from the germline V gene are SGHRS and YFSETQ. Those enrolled, adults aged roughly 18 to 90 years, came from some 25 US areas. Recovered status applied to Cohort 3 donors who had two consecutive negative PCRs. It also applied to those with clearance or with symptom resolution.

This clonotype originated in a woman aged 40 to 55 who had recovered from COVID-19. This sequence joins TRBV5-1 and TRBJ2-2, with no clear D. The material sequenced was PBMCs or T cells enriched from blood (not recorded which). The CDR3 nucleotides read TGCGCCAGCAGCTTGATCCAGAACACCGGGGAGCTGTTTTTT. Translation gives CASSLIQNTGELFF.